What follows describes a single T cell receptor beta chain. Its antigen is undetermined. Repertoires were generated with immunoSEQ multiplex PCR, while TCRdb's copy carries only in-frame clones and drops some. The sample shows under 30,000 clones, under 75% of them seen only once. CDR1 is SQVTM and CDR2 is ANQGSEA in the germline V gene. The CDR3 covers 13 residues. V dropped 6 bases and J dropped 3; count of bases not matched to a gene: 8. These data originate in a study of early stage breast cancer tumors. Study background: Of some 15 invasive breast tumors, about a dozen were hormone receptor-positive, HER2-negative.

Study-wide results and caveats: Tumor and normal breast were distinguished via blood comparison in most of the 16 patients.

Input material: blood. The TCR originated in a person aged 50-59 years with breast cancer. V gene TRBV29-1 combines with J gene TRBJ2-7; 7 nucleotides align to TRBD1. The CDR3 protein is CSVSGQINYEQYF. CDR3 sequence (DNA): TGCAGCGTGTCGGGACAGATCAACTACGAGCAGTACTTC.